Only a few counts were recorded for the clone carrying this T cell receptor beta chain. Its cognate antigen is unknown. Germline assignment: CDR1 DFQATT and CDR2 SNEGSKA (reference sequence). The CDR3 runs 14 residues. The trim removed 5 bases at V and 7 bases at J, leaving 9 bases unmatched. Template switching supplied a universal primer site; unique molecular identifiers were carried on the cDNA. TCRdb reanalysed the 5' RACE reads using MiXCR and keeps one entry per CDR3 protein. The table includes around 490,000 distinct CDR3 sequences, 15% detected once. The data were taken from a study of identical twins. Points from the study as a whole: In beta out-of-frame sequences, the excess sharing between twins was weaker. There were fewer insertions in abundant cord blood beta clonotypes, but memory repertoires showed no such pattern. Out-of-frame alpha sequences common to twins exhibited a surplus of low generation probability.

The same sample was also studied in work on yellow fever vaccine responses in identical twins.

The sequencing sample was made of CD4+ T cells sorted from blood. The chain joins TRBV20-1 to TRBJ2-1, with 9 bases aligning to TRBD2. The sequence was collected from a woman aged 18-29 years in good health. This chain's CDR3 is CSASGTSKGNEQFF. In nucleotides, the CDR3 is TGCAGTGCTTCCGGGACTAGCAAAGGAAATGAGCAGTTCTTC.